The 8 T cell receptor beta chains below were found in one sample sequenced in a study of T-cell reconstitution after alpha-beta-depleted transplantation in children. Unique molecular identifiers were incorporated during preparation of the TCRbeta library. TCRdb reprocessed the PCR reads with MiXCR, giving one entry per CDR3 protein. Among around 450,000 distinct CDR3 sequences listed, roughly a tenth were seen once. The input for sequencing was PBMCs, taken before TCRalphabeta/CD19-depleted stem cell transplant. These receptors all come from a child aged 2-15 years with inherited bone marrow failure, due to receive a stem cell transplant.

Details on this clonotype: A read error may be the cause here, since a much bigger clone is one base away. This sequence joins TRBV12-3 or TRBV12-4 and TRBJ1-5; no clear D gene. Trimming left V 6 bases short and J 3 bases short, with 9 bases between. The CDR3 sequence is 13 residues long. The DNA of the CDR3 is TGTGCCAGCAGCTCCCTTAACAATCAGCCCCAGCATTTT. Protein product: CASSSLNNQPQHF.

This clonotype was observed at least ten times. The J gene is TRBJ2-7, the V gene TRBV7-2; D is perhaps TRBD1 (7 bases). Trimming took 1 base from V and 4 from J, leaving 14 bases between them. There are 15 residues in the CDR3. Per the germline V gene, CDR1 is SGHTA and CDR2 is FQGNSA. This CDR3 is CASSLGAGTEYEQYF. The CDR3, as DNA: TGTGCCAGCAGCTTAGGGGCGGGGACAGAGTACGAGCAGTACTTC.

V is TRBV12-3 or TRBV12-4 and J is TRBJ2-7; unclear D gene. Deletions cut 11 bases from V and 5 bases from J, with 13 bases between. The CDR3 contains 11 residues. The chain's CDR3 is CACASSHEQYF. For the CDR3, the DNA is TGTGCCTGCGCTAGTTCCCACGAGCAGTACTTC.

This clonotype came up many times. The chain combines TRBV7-2 with TRBJ2-1, with 9 bases that match TRBD2. The J segment lost 15 bases and the V segment lost 0 bases, leaving 6 bases of the junction unmatched. This CDR3 region has 13 residues. The germline gives CDR1 SGHTA, CDR2 FQGNSA. The CDR3 here is CASSLASSGGLFF. The CDR3 DNA reads TGTGCCAGCAGCTTAGCGAGTAGCGGGGGTCTGTTCTTC.

Only a few counts were recorded for this clonotype. The chain links TRBV27 to TRBJ1-5; TRBD1 is a possible D gene (6 bases). Deletions cut 3 bases from V and 8 bases from J, with 11 bases between. This CDR3 is built from 13 residues. Looked up from germline, CDR1 is MNHEY and CDR2 is SMNVEV (reference sequence). CDR3 in DNA: TGTGCCAGCAGTTTCAGGGGAGATGAGCCCCAGCATTTT. It is translated as CASSFRGDEPQHF.

This clonotype was counted at least ten times. This chain connects TRBV4-3 to TRBJ2-3; D is perhaps TRBD1 or TRBD2 (5 bases each). Trimming cost V 4 bases and J 0 bases, with 26 bases left between them. From germline, CDR1 is LGHNA and CDR2 YSLEER. The CDR3 runs to 20 residues. CDR3 nucleotide sequence: TGCGCCAGCAGCCGAACCGCCGGGGCCCTATTCGGATCGAGCACAGATACGCAGTATTTT. Translating gives CASSRTAGALFGSSTDTQYF.

This clonotype has a count of ten or more. V gene TRBV29-1 combines with J gene TRBJ2-5, with TRBD1 as a possible D gene (6 bases). This CDR3 is 13 amino acids long. V shed 1 base and J shed 4 bases, with 10 bases lying between them. From germline, CDR1 is SQVTM and CDR2 ANQGSEA. DNA for the CDR3: TGCAGCGTTGAAGGGCAGGGGATAGAGACCCAGTACTTC. Translation: CSVEGQGIETQYF. The full variable domain, completed using reference TRBV29-1 and TRBJ2-5, is SAVISQKPSRDICQRGTSLTIQCQVDSQVTMMFWYRQQPGQSLTLIATANQGSEATYESGFVIDKFPISRPNLTFSTLTVSNMSPEDSSIYLCSVEGQGIETQYFGPGTRLLVL.

Only a few counts were recorded for this clonotype. J is TRBJ2-6 and V is TRBV4-3, with D perhaps assigned TRBD1 or TRBD2 (5 bases each). Germline V CDR1 and CDR2: LGHNA, YSLEER. The CDR3 runs to 17 residues. Trimming left V 0 bases short and J 3 bases short, with 12 bases between. CDR3 loop: CASSQERGVGGANVLTF. The DNA for the CDR3 is TGCGCCAGCAGCCAAGAGCGAGGGGTGGGTGGGGCCAACGTCCTGACTTTC.